The clone carrying this T cell receptor (beta chain) was observed many times. Its antigen remains unknown. With constant-segment primers, 5'RACE yielded cDNA libraries of TCR alpha and TCR beta that carried sample barcodes and UMIs. TCRdb reanalysed the 5' RACE reads using MiXCR and keeps one entry per CDR3 protein. The repertoire has 35,000 to 55,000 distinct CDR3 sequences, roughly 9% of them found once; the top ten carry roughly 12%. This CDR3 comprises 18 residues. The germline V gene encodes CDR1 LGHNA and CDR2 YSLEER. J lost 0 bases, V lost 0 bases, and 6 bases had no gene match. The data were obtained in a study of T-cell memory formation after mild COVID-19. Study observations and caveats: Clones shrinking between day 15 and 85 showed a balanced CD4/CD8 split, and those that grew later tilted toward CD4+.

This sequence was found in an adult woman who had mild COVID-19 (a few samples of this study predate the infection). Cell type and time point are not known. Sequenced: PBMCs or a T cell subset sorted from them (not recorded which). The chain is built from TRBV4-3 and TRBJ2-1, with TRBD2 matching 9 bases. The CDR3 spells CASSQDPQLAGSYNEQFF. The CDR3 DNA is TGCGCCAGCAGCCAAGATCCCCAACTAGCGGGCTCCTACAATGAGCAGTTCTTC.